Included here is one TCR beta chain sequence, with context. This specimen belongs to a study of blood T cell repertoires in COVID-19. About the research overall: Some COVID-19 samples were acute and others convalescent; all came from the United States, Italy and Spain.

The ends lost 4 bases at V and 10 bases at J; junction bases unmatched: 12. Germline V gives CDR1 SQVTM, CDR2 ANQGSEA. The CDR3 sequence is 13 residues long. Residents of 24 US areas, aged roughly 18 to 89 years, made up the participants. Clinical history reported by participants formed the basis on which cohorts were assigned. In the authors' workflow: Cell counts per sample came from amplifying reference gene primers. The protocol was immunoSEQ multiplex PCR, while the TCRdb copy is restricted to in-frame clones and leaves out a portion. D and trimming were read from the DNA, whereas the V and J calls and clone size are those reported in that table. Of about 370,000 clones listed, roughly nine tenths are singletons.

The sequence was obtained from a man aged 18-30 years who had recovered from COVID-19. The V and J genes are TRBV29-1 and TRBJ1-1; 7 nucleotides align to TRBD1. Input material: PBMCs or T cells enriched from blood (not recorded which). DNA of the CDR3: TGCAGCGTTGTAACAGGGGCCCAAAGGTTAGCTTTCTTT. It yields the protein CSVVTGAQRLAFF.